This is a list of T cell receptor beta chains from one sample in a study of blood T cell repertoires in COVID-19. The data were produced by immunoSEQ multiplex PCR, yet TCRdb's version contains in-frame clones alone and is incomplete. Of roughly 180,000 clones detected, over 80% appear once; the ten largest clones hold over 10%. Material for sequencing was PBMCs or T cells enriched from blood (not recorded which). These receptors were taken from a woman aged 60-75 years who had recovered from COVID-19. CDR3s include the opening cysteine and the closing phenylalanine or tryptophan. Fields, in order: J gene, V gene, CDR3 protein.

>TRBJ2-5|TRBV5-4
CASSRIGQGTETQYF
>TRBJ1-6|TRBV9
CASSVQGFNSPLHF
>TRBJ1-4|TRBV4-2
CASSQDPRRGNEKLFF
>TRBJ2-1|TRBV15
CATSPDRGLRSGSSGEQFF
>TRBJ1-4|TRBV5-1
CASSLVFATNEKLFF
>TRBJ2-7|TRBV6-5
CASWGTSRLQQYF
>TRBJ2-7|TRBV28
CASSSYSEQYF
>TRBJ1-5|TRBV29-1
CSVEVQGDQPQHF
>TRBJ1-1|TRBV10-1
CASSESLYTEAFF
>TRBJ1-3|TRBV18
CASSDGQGSGNTIYF
>TRBJ2-3|TRBV5-1
CASSPQGQGTDTQYF
>TRBJ2-7|TRBV6-5
CASSQDSYFYEQYF
>TRBJ2-7|TRBV5-1
CASSSSGGAYEQYF
>TRBJ1-3|TRBV30
CAWSRGVAGNTIYF
>TRBJ2-5|TRBV19
CASSIYAGGETQYF
>TRBJ2-7|TRBV27
CASSPRQGSYEQYF
>TRBJ2-3|TRBV5-8
CASSFGLVTDTQYF
>TRBJ1-4|TRBV3-1/TRBV3-2
CASSQSTGIDEKLFF
>TRBJ2-1|TRBV13
CASKRTGGSGEQFF
>TRBJ1-1|TRBV6-5
CASKRGQEAFF
>TRBJ1-4|TRBV18
CASSPPMGPEKLFF
>TRBJ1-2|TRBV18
CASSPEGATYGYTF
>TRBJ2-2|TRBV6-6
CASSRAGGGTGELFF
>TRBJ1-6|TRBV5-6
CASSSTVDRVGSPLHF
>TRBJ1-3|TRBV7-2
CASSSGAHRGNTIYF
>TRBJ1-5|TRBV2
CASSFAGVQPQHF
>TRBJ2-2|TRBV5-1
CASSTGDLNTGELFF
>TRBJ1-2|TRBV6-5
CASRTDPFYGYTF
>TRBJ1-1|TRBV6-5
CANRRQVVICEAFF
>TRBJ2-5|TRBV7-8
CASTWAETGETQYF
>TRBJ1-2|TRBV19
CASGWTGKYYGYTF
>TRBJ2-2|TRBV3-1/TRBV3-2
CASSLGRTGELFF
>TRBJ1-2|TRBV2
CASSGGFVGVRGYTF
>TRBJ1-1|TRBV19
CASSIGQGYTEAFF
>TRBJ1-5|TRBV7-9
CASSSADRGSFSNQPQHF
>TRBJ2-2|TRBV5-1
CASSFYLDRGSGELFF
>TRBJ2-7|TRBV7-9
CASSSAQRGSSYEQYF